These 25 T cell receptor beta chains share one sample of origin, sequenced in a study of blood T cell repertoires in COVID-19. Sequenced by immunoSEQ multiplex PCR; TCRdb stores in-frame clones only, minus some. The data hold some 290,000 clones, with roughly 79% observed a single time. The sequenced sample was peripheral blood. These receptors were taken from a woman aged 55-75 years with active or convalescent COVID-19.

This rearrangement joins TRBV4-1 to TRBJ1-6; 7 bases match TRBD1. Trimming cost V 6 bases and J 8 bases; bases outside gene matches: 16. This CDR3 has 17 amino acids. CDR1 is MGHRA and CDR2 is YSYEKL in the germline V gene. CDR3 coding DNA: TGCGCCAGCAGACTGCACAGGGGACAATTTGGGGATTCACCCCTCCACTTT. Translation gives CASRLHRGQFGDSPLHF.

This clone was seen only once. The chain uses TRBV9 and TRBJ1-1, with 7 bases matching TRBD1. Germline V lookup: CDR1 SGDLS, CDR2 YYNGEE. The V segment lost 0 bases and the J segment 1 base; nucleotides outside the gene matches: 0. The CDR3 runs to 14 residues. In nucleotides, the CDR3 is TGTGCCAGCAGCGTAGGACAGGGGAACACTGAAGCTTTCTTT. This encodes CASSVGQGNTEAFF.

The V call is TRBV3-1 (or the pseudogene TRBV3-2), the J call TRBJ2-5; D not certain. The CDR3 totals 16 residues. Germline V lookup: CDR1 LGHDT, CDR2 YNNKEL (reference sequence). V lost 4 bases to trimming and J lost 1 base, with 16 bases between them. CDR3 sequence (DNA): TGTGCCAGCAGCCCCAGGAAAACACTGAGCCAAGAGACCCAGTACTTC. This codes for CASSPRKTLSQETQYF.

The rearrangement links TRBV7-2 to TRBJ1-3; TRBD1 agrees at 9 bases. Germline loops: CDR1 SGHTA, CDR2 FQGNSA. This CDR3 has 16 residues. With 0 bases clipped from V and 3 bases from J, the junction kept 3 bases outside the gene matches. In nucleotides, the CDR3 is TGTGCCAGCAGCTTAGCGGGACAGGGCCTTGGAAACACCATATATTTT. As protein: CASSLAGQGLGNTIYF. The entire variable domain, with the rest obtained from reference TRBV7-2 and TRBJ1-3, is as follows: GAGVSQSPSNKVTEKGKDVELRCDPISGHTALYWYRQSLGQGLEFLIYFQGNSAPDKSGLPSDRFSAERTGGSVSTLTIQRTQQEDSAVYLCASSLAGQGLGNTIYFGEGSWLTVV.

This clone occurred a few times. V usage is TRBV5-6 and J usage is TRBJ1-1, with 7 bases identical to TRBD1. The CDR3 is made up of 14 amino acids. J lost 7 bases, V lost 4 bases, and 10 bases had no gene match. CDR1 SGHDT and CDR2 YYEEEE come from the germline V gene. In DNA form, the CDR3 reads TGTGCCAGCAGCCCCGGGACAGAGCTAGTTGAAGCTTTCTTT. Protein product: CASSPGTELVEAFF.

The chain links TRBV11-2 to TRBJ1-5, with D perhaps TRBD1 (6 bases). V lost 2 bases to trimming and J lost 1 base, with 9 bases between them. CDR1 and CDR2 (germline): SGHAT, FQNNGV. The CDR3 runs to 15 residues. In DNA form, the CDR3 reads TGTGCCAGCAGCTTATCAGGGGCCAGCAATCAGCCCCAGCATTTT. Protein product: CASSLSGASNQPQHF.

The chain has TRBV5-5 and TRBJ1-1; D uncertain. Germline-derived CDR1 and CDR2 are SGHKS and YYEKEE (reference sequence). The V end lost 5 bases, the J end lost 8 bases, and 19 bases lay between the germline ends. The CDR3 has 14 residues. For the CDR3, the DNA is TGTGCCAGCAGTTCGGGAGGCCAGGCCGGAGAAGCTTTCTTT. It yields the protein CASSSGGQAGEAFF.

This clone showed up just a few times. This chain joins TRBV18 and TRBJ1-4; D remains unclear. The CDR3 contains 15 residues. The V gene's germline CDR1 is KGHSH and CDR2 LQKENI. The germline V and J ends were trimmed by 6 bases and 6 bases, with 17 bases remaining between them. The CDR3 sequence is CASSPERSLDEKLFF. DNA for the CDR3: TGTGCCAGCTCCCCGGAGAGATCCCTCGATGAAAAACTGTTTTTT.

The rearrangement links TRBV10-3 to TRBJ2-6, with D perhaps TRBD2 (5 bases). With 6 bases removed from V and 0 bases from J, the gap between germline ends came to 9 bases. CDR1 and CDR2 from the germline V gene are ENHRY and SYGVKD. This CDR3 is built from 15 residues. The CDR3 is CAISAAGSGANVLTF. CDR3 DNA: TGTGCCATCAGCGCGGCGGGCTCTGGGGCCAACGTCCTGACTTTC.

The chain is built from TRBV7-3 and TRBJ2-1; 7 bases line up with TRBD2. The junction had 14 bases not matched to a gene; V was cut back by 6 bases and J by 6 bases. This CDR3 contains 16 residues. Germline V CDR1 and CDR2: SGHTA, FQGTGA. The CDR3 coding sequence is TGTGCCAGCAGTCCTCGTTTGCCGGGGGGTGTCAATGAGCAGTTCTTC. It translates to CASSPRLPGGVNEQFF.

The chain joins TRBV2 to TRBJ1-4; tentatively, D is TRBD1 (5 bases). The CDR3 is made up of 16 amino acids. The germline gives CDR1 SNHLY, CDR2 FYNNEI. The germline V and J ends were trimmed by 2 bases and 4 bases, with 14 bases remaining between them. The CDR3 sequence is CASSESQGVVNEKLFF. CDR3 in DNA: TGTGCCAGCAGTGAATCACAAGGGGTCGTTAATGAAAAACTGTTTTTT.

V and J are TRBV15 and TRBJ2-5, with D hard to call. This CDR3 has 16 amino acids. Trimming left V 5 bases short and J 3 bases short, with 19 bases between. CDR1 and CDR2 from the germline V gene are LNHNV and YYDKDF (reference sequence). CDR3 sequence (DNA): TGTGCCACCAGCCCCCTATTCTCAGCGAGGAAAGAGACCCAGTACTTC. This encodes CATSPLFSARKETQYF.

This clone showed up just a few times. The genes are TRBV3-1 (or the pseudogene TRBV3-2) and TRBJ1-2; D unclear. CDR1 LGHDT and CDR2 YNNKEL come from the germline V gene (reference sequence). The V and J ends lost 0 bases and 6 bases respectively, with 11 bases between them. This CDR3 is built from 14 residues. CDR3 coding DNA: TGTGCCAGCAGCCAAGATCGGAGAGCTGATGGCTACACCTTC. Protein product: CASSQDRRADGYTF.

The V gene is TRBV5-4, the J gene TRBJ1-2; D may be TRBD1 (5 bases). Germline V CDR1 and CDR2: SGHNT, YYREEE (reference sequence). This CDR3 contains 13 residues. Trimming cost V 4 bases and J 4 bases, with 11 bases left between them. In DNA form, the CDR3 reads TGTGCCAGCAGCGGGCGGGGGGGCTATGGCTACACCTTC. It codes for CASSGRGGYGYTF.

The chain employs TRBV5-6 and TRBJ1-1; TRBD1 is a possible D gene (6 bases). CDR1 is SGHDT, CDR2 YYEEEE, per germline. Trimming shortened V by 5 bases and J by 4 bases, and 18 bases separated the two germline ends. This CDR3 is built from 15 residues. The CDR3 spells CASRAGGGPVTEAFF. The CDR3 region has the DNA TGTGCCAGCAGAGCGGGGGGCGGTCCGGTCACTGAAGCTTTCTTT.

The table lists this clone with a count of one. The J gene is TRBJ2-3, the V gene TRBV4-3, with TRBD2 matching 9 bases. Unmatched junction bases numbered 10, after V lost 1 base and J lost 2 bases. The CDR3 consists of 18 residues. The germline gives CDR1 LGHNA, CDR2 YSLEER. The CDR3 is CASSQGLAALLSTDTQYF. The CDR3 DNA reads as TGCGCCAGCAGCCAAGGACTAGCGGCGTTACTTTCCACAGATACGCAGTATTTT.

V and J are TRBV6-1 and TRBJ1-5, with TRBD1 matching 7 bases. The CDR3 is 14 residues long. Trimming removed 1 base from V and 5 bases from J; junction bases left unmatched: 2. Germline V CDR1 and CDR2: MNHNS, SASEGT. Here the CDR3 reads CASSEGGGDQPQHF. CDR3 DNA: TGTGCCAGCAGTGAAGGAGGGGGCGATCAGCCCCAGCATTTT.

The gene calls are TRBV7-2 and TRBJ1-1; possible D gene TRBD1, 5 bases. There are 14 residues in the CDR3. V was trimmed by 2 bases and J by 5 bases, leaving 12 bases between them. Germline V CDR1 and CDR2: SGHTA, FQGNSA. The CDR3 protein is CASSLHREGTEAFF. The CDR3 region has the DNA TGTGCCAGCAGCTTACATAGGGAGGGGACTGAAGCTTTCTTT.

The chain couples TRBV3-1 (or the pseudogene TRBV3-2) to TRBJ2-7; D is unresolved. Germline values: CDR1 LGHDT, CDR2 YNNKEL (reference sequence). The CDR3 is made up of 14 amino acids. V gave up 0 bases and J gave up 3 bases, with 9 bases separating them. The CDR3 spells CASSQDPLSYEQYF. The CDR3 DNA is TGTGCCAGCAGCCAAGACCCCCTGAGCTACGAGCAGTACTTC.

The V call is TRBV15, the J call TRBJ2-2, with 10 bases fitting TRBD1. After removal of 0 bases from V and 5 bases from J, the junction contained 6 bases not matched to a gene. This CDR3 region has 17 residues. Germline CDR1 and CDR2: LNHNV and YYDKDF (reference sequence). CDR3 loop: CATSRDPGQGITGELFF. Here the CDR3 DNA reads TGTGCCACCAGCAGAGATCCGGGACAGGGGATTACCGGGGAGCTGTTTTTT.

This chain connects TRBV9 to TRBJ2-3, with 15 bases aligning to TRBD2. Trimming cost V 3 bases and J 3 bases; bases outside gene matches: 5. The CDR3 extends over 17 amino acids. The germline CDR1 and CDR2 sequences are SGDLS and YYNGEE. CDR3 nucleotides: TGTGCCAGCAGCGAGGGACTAGCGGGGGGCCCGACAGATACGCAGTATTTT. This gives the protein CASSEGLAGGPTDTQYF.

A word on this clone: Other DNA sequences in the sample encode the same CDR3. Here the CDR3 DNA reads TGTGCCAGCAGTTTAGGCCAGGGGAACACTGAAGCTTTCTTT. This translates into CASSLGQGNTEAFF. The rearrangement links TRBV27 to TRBJ1-1; possibly TRBD1 for D (5 bases). Trimming shortened V by 2 bases and J by 1 base, and 8 bases separated the two germline ends. This CDR3 comprises 14 residues. Germline V lookup: CDR1 MNHEY, CDR2 SMNVEV (reference sequence).

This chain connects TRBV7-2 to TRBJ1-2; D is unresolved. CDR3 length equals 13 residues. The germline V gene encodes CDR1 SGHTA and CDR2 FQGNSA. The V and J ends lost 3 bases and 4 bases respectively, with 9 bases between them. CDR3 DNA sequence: TGTGCCAGCAGCTTCGGCGGAGTCTATGGCTACACCTTC. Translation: CASSFGGVYGYTF.

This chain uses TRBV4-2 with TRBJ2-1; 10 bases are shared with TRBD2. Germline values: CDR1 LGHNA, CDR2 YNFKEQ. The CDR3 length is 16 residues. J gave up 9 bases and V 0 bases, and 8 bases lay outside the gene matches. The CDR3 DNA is TGTGCCAGCAGCCAAGAAGGACTAGCGGCCGGCAGTGAGCAGTTCTTC. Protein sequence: CASSQEGLAAGSEQFF.

CDR3 in DNA: TGTGCCAGCAGCGAGGCAGGGGATAATTCACCCCTCCACTTT. Translation gives CASSEAGDNSPLHF. The V gene is TRBV9, the J gene TRBJ1-6, with a weak D call TRBD1 (6 bases). The V end was cut by 3 bases, the J end by 5 bases, with 9 bases between. The CDR3 contains 14 residues. Germline assignment: CDR1 SGDLS and CDR2 YYNGEE.